What follows are 18 T cell receptor beta chains derived from one specimen sequenced in a study of read filtering for tumor transcriptome and immune sequencing. Molecular barcoded adaptors covering alpha/delta and beta/gamma chains were used on around 400 ng RNA. MiXCR was run by TCRdb on the reads, yielding one entry per CDR3 protein. The sample lists over 45,000 distinct CDR3 sequences, around a fifth occurring once. Sample: a population of CD138-negative cells sorted from bone marrow. These receptor sequences come from a donor at least 40 years old with multiple myeloma.

As for this clonotype: This may stem from a read error, because a much larger clone lies one nucleotide away. This sequence joins TRBV28 and TRBJ1-6, with D unclear. Judging by the DNA end, TRBJ1-1 fits better; the J call may be wrong. Germline V gives CDR1 MDHEN, CDR2 SYDVKM. CDR3 length: 11 amino acids. The CDR3 DNA is TGTGCCAGCACAGTGAACACTGGAGCTTTCTTT. This encodes CASTVNTGAFF.

At least ten counts were recorded for this clonotype. The V call is TRBV5-5, the J call TRBJ2-1; no clear D gene. The V end lost 1 base, the J end lost 0 bases, and 8 bases lay between the germline ends. Germline loops: CDR1 SGHKS, CDR2 YYEKEE (reference sequence). The CDR3 has 15 residues. DNA for the CDR3: TGTGCCAGCAGCTTGAACTGGCCCTCCTACAATGAGCAGTTCTTC. It yields the protein CASSLNWPSYNEQFF.

In its sample, this clonotype was seen many times. The gene calls are TRBV7-9 and TRBJ2-2; TRBD1 matches at 8 bases. V shed 2 bases, J shed 3 bases, and the junction held 2 bases outside the gene matches. The CDR3 has 15 residues. Germline V gene data show CDR1 as SEHNR and CDR2 as FQNEAQ (reference sequence). CDR3 DNA: TGTGCCAGCAGCTTACAGGGGGCGGACACCGGGGAGCTGTTTTTT. As protein: CASSLQGADTGELFF. Combining the CDR3 with reference TRBV7-9 and TRBJ2-2 gives the whole variable domain DTGVSQNPRHKITKRGQNVTFRCDPISEHNRLYWYRQTLGQGPEFLTYFQNEAQLEKSRLLSDRFSAERPKGSFSTLEIQRTEQGDSAMYLCASSLQGADTGELFFGEGSRLTVL.

This clonotype was seen many times. The chain recombines TRBV5-1 with TRBJ1-1; D gene ambiguous. The germline V gene has CDR1 SGHRS and CDR2 YFSETQ. This CDR3 region has 14 residues. V was shortened by 2 bases and J by 4 bases, with 12 bases between the two germline ends. The CDR3 bases are TGCGCCAGCAGCTTCGGCGCGGGCGGCACTGAAGCTTTCTTT. This encodes CASSFGAGGTEAFF.

A word on this clonotype: Only one base separates this from a far larger clonotype, so it likely reflects a read error. The chain employs TRBV11-1 and TRBJ2-1; D possibly corresponds to TRBD1 (5 bases). This CDR3 contains 13 residues. Germline V gene lookup returns CDR1 SGHAT and CDR2 FQDESV (reference sequence). CDR3 amino acids: CASSFKGNNEQSF. DNA of the CDR3: TGTGCCAGCAGCTTTAAGGGGAACAATGAGCAGTCCTTC.

This clonotype was counted ten times or more. V is TRBV7-8 and J is TRBJ2-1; no firm D call. Trimming shortened V by 2 bases and J by 0 bases, and 8 bases separated the two germline ends. CDR1 and CDR2 (germline): SGHVS, FQNEAQ. CDR3 length: 15 amino acids. The CDR3 DNA is TGTGCCAGCAGCTTAAGCTCGAGCTCCTACAATGAGCAGTTCTTC. It is translated as CASSLSSSSYNEQFF.

This clonotype was picked up a small number of times. V is TRBV7-3 and J is TRBJ1-1, with D unresolved. This CDR3 is built from 13 residues. Germline CDR1 is SGHTA and CDR2 is FQGTGA. Trimming pared 4 bases from V and 3 bases from J, leaving 9 bases between. The CDR3 DNA sequence: TGTGCCAGCAGCTCCGGCCCCTACACTGAAGCTTTCTTT. As protein: CASSSGPYTEAFF.

The sample holds many counts of this clonotype. The chain uses TRBV28 and TRBJ2-1; tentative D call: TRBD2 (5 bases). Germline CDR1 MDHEN, CDR2 SYDVKM. V was cut by 6 bases and J by 1 base, with 13 bases left in between. The CDR3 is 15 amino acids. CDR3 DNA: TGTGCCAGCAGGGGCTTCGGGATATCCTACAATGAGCAGTTCTTC. Protein: CASRGFGISYNEQFF.

This chain links TRBV11-2 with TRBJ1-4, with D uncertain. From germline, CDR1 is SGHAT and CDR2 FQNNGV. Trimming pared 5 bases from V and 7 bases from J, leaving 17 bases between. The CDR3 has 15 residues. CDR3 coding DNA: TGTGCCAGCAGCGTAGGCGGTCAAGTGGCTGAAAAACTGTTTTTT. Protein sequence: CASSVGGQVAEKLFF.

Comments on this clonotype: A read error is possible here, since a much larger clone lies one base away. The gene calls are TRBV5-1 and TRBJ2-1; no firm D call. The CDR3 contains 14 residues. Germline CDR1 SGHRS, CDR2 YFSETQ. V was pared by 0 bases and J by 8 bases, with 12 bases between. The CDR3, as DNA: TGCGCCAGCAGCTTGGAGTTTAGCTTCGATGAGCAGTTCTTC. The encoded protein is CASSLEFSFDEQFF.

This clonotype showed up many times. This chain links TRBV28 with TRBJ1-2; 7 nucleotides line up with TRBD1. The CDR3 contains 16 residues. The germline V gene encodes CDR1 MDHEN and CDR2 SYDVKM. V shed 5 bases, J shed 2 bases, and the junction held 11 bases outside the gene matches. In DNA, the CDR3 is TGTGCCAGCAGTGAGACAGGGCCCCTTTCCAACTATGGCTACACCTTC. It codes for CASSETGPLSNYGYTF.

The sample holds many counts of this clonotype. V gene TRBV13 combines with J gene TRBJ2-7; perhaps TRBD2 as D (5 bases). CDR1 PRHDT and CDR2 FYEKMQ come from the germline V gene (reference sequence). CDR3 size: 14 residues. Trimming removed 5 bases at V and 2 bases at J, with 13 bases between. The CDR3 sequence: CASSPPRGPYEQYF. Written as DNA, the CDR3 is TGTGCCAGCAGCCCCCCCCGGGGTCCCTACGAGCAGTACTTC.

Of note for this clonotype: This clone may be a read error of a much larger clone one base away. The conserved phenylalanine or tryptophan normally closing the CDR3 is absent here, so this likely arose from a read error. The rearrangement joins TRBV4-2 to TRBJ1-4; D is possibly TRBD1 (5 bases). Germline V CDR1 and CDR2: LGHNA, YNFKEQ. The CDR3 covers 14 residues. Trimming pared 3 bases from V and 5 bases from J, leaving 10 bases between. The CDR3 DNA reads TGTGCCAGCAGCCAGAGGGGTGCAAATGAAAAACTGTTTCTT. It specifies CASSQRGANEKLFL.

J is TRBJ1-1 and V is TRBV7-9; the match to TRBD1 covers 11 bases. The V and J ends lost 4 bases and 0 bases, in that order; junction bases with no gene match: 4. Germline V gene sequence: CDR1 SEHNR, CDR2 FQNEAQ (reference sequence). This CDR3 region has 16 residues. DNA for the CDR3: TGTGCCAGCAGCTGGACAGGGGGCGGGTTGAACACTGAAGCTTTCTTT. Its translation is CASSWTGGGLNTEAFF. Drawing the rest from reference TRBV7-9 and TRBJ1-1, the complete variable domain is DTGVSQNPRHKITKRGQNVTFRCDPISEHNRLYWYRQTLGQGPEFLTYFQNEAQLEKSRLLSDRFSAERPKGSFSTLEIQRTEQGDSAMYLCASSWTGGGLNTEAFFGQGTRLTVV.

Relative to its sample, this clonotype is medium-sized. The rearrangement uses TRBV21-1 and TRBJ2-1; TRBD2 was called by the table and not checked on the DNA. TRBV21-1 is annotated as a pseudogene. There are 21 residues in the CDR3. CDR3: CASSKGERLLTIRYSYNEQFF. CDR3 DNA sequence: TGTGCCAGCAGCAAAGGAGAAAGGTTGCTGACTATACGGTACTCCTACAATGAGCAGTTCTTC.

As concerns this clonotype: This may come from a read error, since a much larger clone is one base off. The J gene is TRBJ2-5, the V gene TRBV12-3 or TRBV12-4; TRBD1 aligns across 9 bases. Trimming took 5 bases from V and 9 from J; bases not matched to a gene: 10. This CDR3 is 14 amino acids long. The CDR3 is CASSPNRGQEAQYF. CDR3 DNA sequence: TGTGCCAGCAGTCCCAACAGGGGGCAGGAGGCCCAGTACTTC.

This clonotype was seen at least ten times. V is TRBV28 and J is TRBJ2-5; D is undetermined. Trimming shortened V by 6 bases and J by 5 bases, and 13 bases separated the two germline ends. In germline, CDR1 is MDHEN, CDR2 SYDVKM. The CDR3 spans 13 residues. CDR3 DNA sequence: TGTGCCAGCAGCCGGCCGGGTAGGGAGACCCAGTACTTC. Its translation is CASSRPGRETQYF.

Note on this clonotype: This sequence may be a read error, since a much larger clone differs from it by one base. V usage is TRBV29-1 and J usage is TRBJ2-6, with a weak D call TRBD1 (5 bases). The CDR3 is 13 residues long. Germline CDR1 is SQVTM and CDR2 is ANQGSEA. The CDR3 coding sequence is TGCAGCGTTGGGGTTTCTGGGGCCAACTTCCTGACTTTC. Its protein is CSVGVSGANFLTF.